A single sample gave rise to the 28 T cell receptor beta chains below, sequenced in a study of human versus mouse CDR3 diversity and MHC coevolution. Profiling relied on immunoSEQ multiplex PCR, and the TCRdb table lists in-frame clones only, not all of them. The data show 45,000 to 75,000 clones, around 94% seen once. Sample: naive CD4+ T cells from blood. Documented subset: CD45RO-negative CD62L-positive naive CD4 T cells. The receptors shown here come from a person between 55 and 69 years old in good health.

The chain carries TRBV7-9 and TRBJ2-2, with TRBD2 matching 8 bases. CDR3 length: 15 amino acids. CDR1 is SEHNR, CDR2 FQNEAQ, per germline (reference sequence). The V segment lost 3 bases and the J segment 5 bases; nucleotides outside the gene matches: 5. CDR3 bases: TGTGCCAGCAGCTTGAACGGGGGGGGAACCGGGGAGCTGTTTTTT. It is translated as CASSLNGGGTGELFF.

In its sample, this clone was seen a few times. The genes are TRBV19 and TRBJ1-5, with a tentative D call TRBD1 (5 bases). The CDR3 extends over 13 amino acids. Trimming took 11 bases from V and 3 from J, leaving 14 bases between them. The V gene's germline CDR1 is LNHDA and CDR2 SQIVND (reference sequence). CDR3 in amino acids: CAATGGNNQPQHF. DNA of the CDR3: TGTGCCGCCACTGGGGGGAACAATCAGCCCCAGCATTTT.

This clone has a single count. The genes are TRBV6-5 and TRBJ2-5; D not certain. Germline lookup yields CDR1 MNHEY and CDR2 SVGAGI. The V and J ends lost 5 bases and 8 bases respectively, with 12 bases between them. This CDR3 region has 12 residues. CDR3 in amino acids: CASSNPADTQYF. CDR3 nucleotide sequence: TGTGCCAGCAGTAACCCGGCGGATACCCAGTACTTC.

This clone has only one observation. The DNA of the CDR3 is TGTGCCAGCAGCGTAGGGGAGGGGGGCGCCTACCCCGGGACCTTC. This gives the protein CASSVGEGGAYPGTF. The chain recombines TRBV9 with TRBJ1-2; the D gene is possibly TRBD1 (6 bases). Deletions cut 0 bases from V and 14 bases from J, with 23 bases between. The CDR3 spans 15 residues. Germline CDR1 SGDLS, CDR2 YYNGEE.

The chain uses TRBV18 and TRBJ2-7, with 9 bases identical to TRBD2. Germline assignment: CDR1 KGHSH and CDR2 LQKENI. This CDR3 has 16 residues. The V gene end was trimmed by 4 bases and the J gene end by 1 base; junction bases not matched to a gene: 8. CDR3 amino acids: CASSQNPTSGSYEQYF. CDR3 in DNA: TGTGCCAGCTCACAAAACCCGACTAGCGGATCCTACGAGCAGTACTTC.

This chain uses TRBV6-6 with TRBJ2-7, with 7 bases that match TRBD1. The junction had 4 bases not matched to a gene; V was cut back by 7 bases and J by 1 base. The CDR3 length is 13 residues. In germline, CDR1 is MNHNY, CDR2 SVGAGI (reference sequence). The DNA of the CDR3 is TGTGCCAGCAATGGACAGGTTTCCTACGAGCAGTACTTC. It translates to CASNGQVSYEQYF.

The chain employs TRBV2 and TRBJ1-6; 7 bases are a match to TRBD1. Germline trimming cut 6 bases from V and 7 bases from J; bases unmatched to any gene: 6. This CDR3 contains 14 residues. The V gene's germline CDR1 is SNHLY and CDR2 FYNNEI. The DNA for the CDR3 is TGTGCCAGCAGGACAGGGATGACCAATTCACCCCTCCACTTT. Encoded protein: CASRTGMTNSPLHF.

This rearrangement joins TRBV15 to TRBJ1-4, with 7 bases fitting TRBD1. V dropped 0 bases and J dropped 7; count of bases not matched to a gene: 8. The CDR3 spans 16 residues. Germline assignment: CDR1 LNHNV and CDR2 YYDKDF (reference sequence). Here the CDR3 reads CATSRDRRGRSEKLFF. Here the CDR3 DNA reads TGTGCCACCAGCAGAGATCGGAGGGGGCGATCTGAAAAACTGTTTTTT.

V and J are TRBV30 and TRBJ2-7; possibly TRBD1 for D (5 bases). The germline V and J ends were trimmed by 4 bases and 4 bases, with 8 bases remaining between them. The CDR3 runs 11 residues. CDR1 and CDR2 (germline): GTSNPN, SVGIG (reference sequence). CDR3 sequence reads: CAWIRQYEQYF. CDR3 nucleotides: TGTGCCTGGATTAGACAGTACGAGCAGTACTTC.

Only a few counts were recorded for this clone. The rearrangement uses TRBV9 and TRBJ1-1; 10 bases map to TRBD1. Looked up from germline, CDR1 is SGDLS and CDR2 is YYNGEE. CDR3 length: 16 amino acids. Trimming removed 0 bases from V and 0 bases from J; junction bases left unmatched: 2. This CDR3 reads CASSVGGQGLNTEAFF. DNA for the CDR3: TGTGCCAGCAGCGTAGGGGGACAGGGGTTGAACACTGAAGCTTTCTTT. Full variable domain (rest looked up from reference TRBV9 and TRBJ1-1): DSGVTQTPKHLITATGQRVTLRCSPRSGDLSVYWYQQSLDQGLQFLIQYYNGEERAKGNILERFSAQQFPDLHSELNLSSLELGDSALYFCASSVGGQGLNTEAFFGQGTRLTVV.

The chain carries TRBV9 and TRBJ1-2; 8 bases match TRBD1. V was pared by 3 bases and J by 4 bases, with 8 bases of the junction left unmatched. CDR3 size: 15 residues. Germline V gene lookup returns CDR1 SGDLS and CDR2 YYNGEE. The CDR3 is CASSGGTGLGYGYTF. The CDR3 coding sequence is TGTGCCAGCAGCGGCGGGACAGGCCTCGGCTATGGCTACACCTTC.

This chain links TRBV9 with TRBJ2-3; the match to TRBD2 covers 13 bases. The V gene's germline CDR1 is SGDLS and CDR2 YYNGEE. The trim removed 0 bases at V and 2 bases at J, leaving 3 bases unmatched. The CDR3 runs to 17 residues. CDR3 in amino acids: CASSVGGLAGATDTQYF. Written as DNA, the CDR3 is TGTGCCAGCAGCGTAGGAGGACTAGCGGGAGCCACAGATACGCAGTATTTT.

The chain has TRBV30 and TRBJ2-7; the match to TRBD2 covers 14 bases. The CDR3 loop spans 14 amino acids. The J segment lost 2 bases and the V segment lost 5 bases, leaving 2 bases of the junction unmatched. Germline V gene sequence: CDR1 GTSNPN, CDR2 SVGIG (reference sequence). This CDR3 reads CAWGTSGRPYEQYF. The CDR3 DNA reads TGTGCCTGGGGGACTAGCGGGAGACCCTACGAGCAGTACTTC.

The CDR3 DNA reads TGTGCCAGCAGCTTTACACAGGGGGCCGGAGATACGCAGTATTTT. As protein: CASSFTQGAGDTQYF. The rearrangement uses TRBV7-9 and TRBJ2-3; 9 nucleotides match TRBD1. The CDR3 length is 15 residues. The junction had 6 bases not matched to a gene; V was cut back by 3 bases and J by 5 bases. Per the germline V gene, CDR1 is SEHNR and CDR2 is FQNEAQ (reference sequence).

This rearrangement joins TRBV11-2 to TRBJ2-1; D uncertain. There are 12 residues in the CDR3. Germline CDR1 SGHAT, CDR2 FQNNGV. V was trimmed by 1 base and J by 7 bases, leaving 5 bases between them. The CDR3 sequence is CASSLVSNEQFF. The CDR3 nucleotides are TGTGCCAGCAGCTTAGTGAGTAATGAGCAGTTCTTC.

The chain combines TRBV2 with TRBJ1-2; TRBD1 agrees at 7 bases. The germline V gene has CDR1 SNHLY and CDR2 FYNNEI. Trimming took 6 bases from V and 8 from J; bases not matched to a gene: 12. This CDR3 has 14 amino acids. The CDR3 bases are TGTGCCAGCAGCAGAAGGAAAGGGGGCGAAGGCTACACCTTC. Translation gives CASSRRKGGEGYTF.

The chain links TRBV6-5 to TRBJ1-1; possible D gene TRBD1, 5 bases. The V gene lost 2 bases and the J gene lost 5 bases, with 12 bases spanning the gap. Germline CDR1 MNHEY, CDR2 SVGAGI. The CDR3 has 14 amino acids. The CDR3 sequence is CASSYPGGGTEAFF. DNA of the CDR3: TGTGCCAGCAGTTACCCGGGTGGGGGGACTGAAGCTTTCTTT.

Written as DNA, the CDR3 is TGCGCCAGCAGCCCGTATGACAACTCCTACGAGCAGTACTTC. As protein: CASSPYDNSYEQYF. This chain connects TRBV5-1 to TRBJ2-7, with D hard to call. Germline assignment: CDR1 SGHRS and CDR2 YFSETQ. V lost 4 bases and J 0 bases, leaving 11 bases between the germline ends. The CDR3 covers 14 residues.

The rearrangement links TRBV5-5 to TRBJ2-5, with D perhaps TRBD1 (5 bases). V dropped 0 bases and J dropped 1 base, with 7 bases sitting between them. This CDR3 is 14 amino acids long. CDR1 and CDR2 from the germline V gene are SGHKS and YYEKEE (reference sequence). The CDR3 spells CASSLETAQETQYF. CDR3 nucleotide sequence: TGTGCCAGCAGCTTGGAGACAGCCCAAGAGACCCAGTACTTC.

The J gene is TRBJ1-4, the V gene TRBV5-1; no firm D call. This CDR3 contains 15 residues. Trimming shortened V by 1 base and J by 8 bases, and 15 bases separated the two germline ends. In germline, CDR1 is SGHRS, CDR2 YFSETQ. The CDR3 here is CASSLSGLSGEKLFF. As DNA, the CDR3 is TGCGCCAGCAGCTTGAGCGGGTTAAGCGGAGAAAAACTGTTTTTT. The whole variable domain, filled in from reference TRBV5-1 and TRBJ1-4, reads KAGVTQTPRYLIKTRGQQVTLSCSPISGHRSVSWYQQTPGQGLQFLFEYFSETQRNKGNFPGRFSGRQFSNSRSEMNVSTLELGDSALYLCASSLSGLSGEKLFFGSGTQLSVL.

This chain joins TRBV9 and TRBJ2-3; TRBD2 might be the D (6 bases). The germline CDR1 and CDR2 sequences are SGDLS and YYNGEE. Trimming took off 2 bases at V and 4 bases at J, with 17 bases between the two ends. The CDR3 contains 16 residues. The CDR3 loop is CASSVTGLTGPDTQYF. In nucleotides, the CDR3 is TGTGCCAGCAGCGTTACGGGACTTACCGGCCCAGATACGCAGTATTTT.

V is TRBV7-8 and J is TRBJ2-1; TRBD2 aligns across 7 bases. Germline V gene sequence: CDR1 SGHVS, CDR2 FQNEAQ. V lost 1 base, J lost 4 bases, and 4 bases stayed unmatched. The CDR3 runs to 15 residues. CDR3 sequence: CASSLGSSGYNEQFF. CDR3 sequence (DNA): TGTGCCAGCAGCTTAGGGTCTAGCGGATACAATGAGCAGTTCTTC.

The chain recombines TRBV7-7 with TRBJ2-1; TRBD2 might be the D (5 bases). Germline V gene sequence: CDR1 SSHAT, CDR2 FNYEAQ (reference sequence). The CDR3 totals 15 residues. The germline V and J ends were trimmed by 5 bases and 4 bases, with 15 bases remaining between them. The chain's CDR3 is CASSRSEGNYNEQFF. The DNA of the CDR3 is TGTGCCAGCAGCCGAAGCGAGGGAAATTACAATGAGCAGTTCTTC. The full variable domain, its missing parts supplied by reference TRBV7-7 and TRBJ2-1, is GAGVSQSPRYKVTKRGQDVTLRCDPISSHATLYWYQQALGQGPEFLTYFNYEAQPDKSGLPSDRFSAERPEGSISTLTIQRTEQRDSAMYRCASSRSEGNYNEQFFGPGTRLTVL.

The CDR3 DNA follows: TGCGCCAGCAGCTTCTCTACTTCACTAGCGGGAGGAGGGGCAGATACGCAGTATTTT. Translated, it gives CASSFSTSLAGGGADTQYF. The rearrangement links TRBV5-1 to TRBJ2-3, with 12 bases fitting TRBD2. CDR3 size: 19 residues. Germline V gene data show CDR1 as SGHRS and CDR2 as YFSETQ. After removal of 2 bases from V and 4 bases from J, the junction contained 14 bases not matched to a gene.

Remarks on this clone: This sample includes further DNA sequences coding for the same CDR3. The genes are TRBV5-1 and TRBJ2-1, with 14 bases matching TRBD2. Trimming cost V 4 bases and J 0 bases; bases outside gene matches: 3. In germline, CDR1 is SGHRS, CDR2 YFSETQ. The CDR3 covers 17 residues. This CDR3 is CASSTGLAGGSYNEQFF. The CDR3, as DNA: TGCGCCAGCAGCACCGGACTAGCGGGAGGCTCCTACAATGAGCAGTTCTTC.

This clone came up a few times. The rearrangement uses TRBV19 and TRBJ2-7, with 10 bases that match TRBD2. Trimming removed 6 bases from V and 1 base from J; junction bases left unmatched: 6. CDR3 length equals 15 residues. Germline assignment: CDR1 LNHDA and CDR2 SQIVND (reference sequence). The DNA for the CDR3 is TGTGCCAGTAGACAGGGACTAGCGCCATCCTACGAGCAGTACTTC. This encodes CASRQGLAPSYEQYF.

This clone has only one observation. The rearrangement joins TRBV5-4 to TRBJ1-1, with D possibly TRBD1 on 6 matching bases. V lost 0 bases to trimming and J lost 5 bases, with 17 bases between them. CDR3 size: 16 residues. The germline V gene has CDR1 SGHNT and CDR2 YYREEE (reference sequence). CDR3 nucleotides: TGTGCCAGCAGCTTGGGTGGGGGGGCTGGGAGGACTGAAGCTTTCTTT. This gives the protein CASSLGGGAGRTEAFF.

This chain uses TRBV19 with TRBJ2-7; perhaps TRBD1 as D (5 bases). This CDR3 has 15 amino acids. Per the germline V gene, CDR1 is LNHDA and CDR2 is SQIVND (reference sequence). Trimming removed 4 bases from V and 2 bases from J, with 15 bases in between. The DNA of the CDR3 is TGTGCCAGTAGTACAGGGCCGACGGTGACCTACGAGCAGTACTTC. Its protein is CASSTGPTVTYEQYF.